This record covers a single T cell receptor (beta chain). Its antigen remains unidentified. The input lacks base qualities; no much larger clone sits a single base away. CDR1 and CDR2 are read off the germline V gene (reference sequence) as GTSNPN and SVGIG. Inclusive of the bounding cysteine and phenylalanine, the CDR3 is 13 residues long. Only the CDR3 DNA is retained, 39 bases long and in frame from the first base. V gives up 1 base and J gives up 5 bases, and the segment between their germline ends measures 9 bases. Using the immunoSEQ assay, TCRB CDR3 regions were amplified from roughly 2.2 micrograms of genomic DNA, or from all available DNA when less than that was on hand. The multiplex PCR employed 60 forward primers targeting TCR V beta segments and 13 reverse primers targeting J beta segments. To estimate reads per starting template, synthetic control templates were spiked into each sample at limiting dilution. The Illumina HiSeq System generated sequencing reads of 87 bp. As for the original processing: PCR and sequencing errors were removed by a nearest neighbor algorithm that merged closely related sequences. TCR overlap was measured as the percentage of unique tumor TCR beta sequences also present in the same patient's peripheral blood. TCRdb stores this immuneACCESS table with in-frame sequences only. Part of the clones is absent; in the studies checked, under half of the shortfall reflects unresolved V genes, and no reason is known for the rest. The V and J calls and clone size are taken from that table; D and trimming were inferred from the DNA. For this sample there are roughly 60,000 clones; about four fifths appear just once. The top ten clones comprise about 15% of the sample.

This specimen's time point label, interpreted: after dendritic cell vaccination, including at tumor progression/relapse. To be selected, patients needed enough residual fresh-frozen tumor tissue and more than two years of available survival data. Although molecular status otherwise differed among the glioblastoma patients, no patient had an isocitrate dehydrogenase mutation. PBMC collection took place before vaccination, two weeks after the third vaccination, and at tumor progression if progression occurred. The Qiagen DNeasy Blood extraction Kit was used for extraction of genomic DNA. This specimen belongs to a study of glioma-infiltrating T cells after dendritic cell vaccination (TCRdb year 2016). For context, the study as a whole: The cohort included around 15 glioblastoma patients drawn from Phase I and II dendritic cell vaccination trials, of whom 9 were newly diagnosed and 6 had recurrent disease. Tumor-infiltrating lymphocyte content was quantified and tumor and blood repertoires were compared in dendritic cell-vaccinated glioblastoma patients by deep sequencing of TCR beta CDR3 regions. Three intradermal dendritic cell vaccine injections were administered to patients at biweekly intervals in the arm below the axilla. Survival after dendritic cell vaccination was correlated with TCR sequencing metrics such as TIL content and the overlap between tumor and blood repertoires. The vaccine was prepared from monocyte-derived dendritic cells that were cultured for seven days with IL-4 and GM-CSF and then pulsed overnight with autologous tumor lysate. Autologous tumor lysate-pulsed dendritic cell vaccination was administered to the patients between about 2002 and 2012.

Overall study outcomes, separate from this receptor: The cohort was small and heterogeneous, only a few patients had full blood and tumor sets, and even fewer had initial-recurrent tumor pairs. The three-group TCR overlap response model was described as speculative and requiring prospective validation. No direct relationship between TCR clonality and survival was found, suggesting a diverse polyclonal response may matter. Higher estimated pretreatment TIL content predicted longer time to progression and overall survival after dendritic cell vaccination.

The specimen was blood, collected after dendritic cell vaccination. This sequence originates from a human donor with glioblastoma. The sequence is built from TRBV30 and TRBJ1-5, with the D gene not confidently named. The CDR3 reads as follows: CAWSARADQPQHF. In nucleotides, the sequence is TGTGCCTGGAGTGCCCGAGCCGATCAGCCCCAGCATTTT.